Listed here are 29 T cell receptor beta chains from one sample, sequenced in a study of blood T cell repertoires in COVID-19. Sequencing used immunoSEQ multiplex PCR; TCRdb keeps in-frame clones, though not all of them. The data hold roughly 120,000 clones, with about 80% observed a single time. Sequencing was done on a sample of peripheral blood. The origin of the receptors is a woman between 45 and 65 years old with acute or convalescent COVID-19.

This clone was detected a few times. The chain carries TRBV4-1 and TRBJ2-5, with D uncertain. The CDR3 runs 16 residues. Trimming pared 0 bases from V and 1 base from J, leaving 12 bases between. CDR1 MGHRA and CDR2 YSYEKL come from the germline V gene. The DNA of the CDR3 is TGCGCCAGCAGCCAAGAGTGGCGAGGCGTCCAAGAGACCCAGTACTTC. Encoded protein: CASSQEWRGVQETQYF.

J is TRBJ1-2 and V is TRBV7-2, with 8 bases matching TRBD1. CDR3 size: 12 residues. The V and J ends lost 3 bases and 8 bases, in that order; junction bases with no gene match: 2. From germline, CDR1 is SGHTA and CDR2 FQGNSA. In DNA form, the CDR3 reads TGTGCCAGCAGCTTGGACAGGGTCGGCTACACCTTC. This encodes CASSLDRVGYTF.

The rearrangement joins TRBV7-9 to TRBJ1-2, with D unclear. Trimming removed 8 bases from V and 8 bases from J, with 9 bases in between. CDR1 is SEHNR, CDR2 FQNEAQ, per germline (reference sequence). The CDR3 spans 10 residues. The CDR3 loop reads CASGVYGYTF. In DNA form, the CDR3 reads TGTGCCAGCGGAGTCTACGGCTACACCTTC.

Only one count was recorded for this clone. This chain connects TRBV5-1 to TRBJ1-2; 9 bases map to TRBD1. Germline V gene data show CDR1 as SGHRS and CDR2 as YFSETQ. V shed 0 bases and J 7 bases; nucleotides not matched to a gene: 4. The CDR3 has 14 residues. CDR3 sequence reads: CASSLGGDRVGYTF. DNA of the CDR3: TGCGCCAGCAGCTTGGGCGGGGACAGGGTTGGCTACACCTTC.

CDR3 DNA sequence: TGCAGCGTTGAAGCAGGGGCACACGCTTTCTTT. It codes for CSVEAGAHAFF. This chain links TRBV29-1 with TRBJ1-1; possible D gene TRBD1, 6 bases. CDR1 is SQVTM and CDR2 is ANQGSEA in the germline V gene. This CDR3 spans 11 amino acids. V was cut by 1 base and J by 11 bases, with 11 bases left in between. The full variable domain, rest sourced from reference TRBV29-1 and TRBJ1-1, is SAVISQKPSRDICQRGTSLTIQCQVDSQVTMMFWYRQQPGQSLTLIATANQGSEATYESGFVIDKFPISRPNLTFSTLTVSNMSPEDSSIYLCSVEAGAHAFFGQGTRLTVV.

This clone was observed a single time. This chain's CDR3 is CASSATGGEQYF. In nucleotides, the CDR3 is TGCGCCAGCAGCGCTACAGGGGGCGAGCAGTACTTC. The chain is built from TRBV10-1 and TRBJ2-7, with 8 positions matching TRBD1. With V trimmed by 6 bases and J by 6 bases, 4 bases remained unmatched. The germline V gene encodes CDR1 WNHNN and CDR2 SYGVQD (reference sequence). The CDR3 covers 12 residues.

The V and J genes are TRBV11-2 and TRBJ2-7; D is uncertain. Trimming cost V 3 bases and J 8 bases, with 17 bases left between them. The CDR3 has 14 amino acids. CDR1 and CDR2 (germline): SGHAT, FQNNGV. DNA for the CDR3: TGTGCCAGCAGCTTTTACGAATCAGGAACCCAGCAGTACTTC. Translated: CASSFYESGTQQYF.

The CDR3 DNA is TGTGCCAGCAGTGAGGGCAGGGTCTCTTTCTATGGCTACACCTTC. As protein: CASSEGRVSFYGYTF. The chain combines TRBV2 with TRBJ1-2; a possible D gene is TRBD1 (5 bases). The germline CDR1 and CDR2 sequences are SNHLY and FYNNEI. The CDR3 sequence is 15 residues long. The ends were cut back, 3 bases at V and 4 bases at J, with 15 bases in the middle. Based on the CDR3 plus reference TRBV2 and TRBJ1-2, the full variable domain is EPEVTQTPSHQVTQMGQEVILRCVPISNHLYFYWYRQILGQKVEFLVSFYNNEISEKSEIFDDQFSVERPDGSNFTLKIRSTKLEDSAMYFCASSEGRVSFYGYTFGSGTRLTVV.

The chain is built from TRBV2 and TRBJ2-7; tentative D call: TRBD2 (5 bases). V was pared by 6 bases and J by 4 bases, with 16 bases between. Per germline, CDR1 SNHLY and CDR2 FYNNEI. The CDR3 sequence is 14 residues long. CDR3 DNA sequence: TGTGCCAGCAGAGTGGAGGCCCAAGCTTACGAGCAGTACTTC. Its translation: CASRVEAQAYEQYF. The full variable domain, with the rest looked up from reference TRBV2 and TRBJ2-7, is EPEVTQTPSHQVTQMGQEVILRCVPISNHLYFYWYRQILGQKVEFLVSFYNNEISEKSEIFDDQFSVERPDGSNFTLKIRSTKLEDSAMYFCASRVEAQAYEQYFGPGTRLTVT.

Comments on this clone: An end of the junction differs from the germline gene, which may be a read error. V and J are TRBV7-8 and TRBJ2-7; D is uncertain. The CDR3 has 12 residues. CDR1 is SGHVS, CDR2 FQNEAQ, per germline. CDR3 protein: CASSLARGAMHF. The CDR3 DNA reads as TGTGCCAGCAGCTTAGCGCGTGGTGCCATGCACTTC.

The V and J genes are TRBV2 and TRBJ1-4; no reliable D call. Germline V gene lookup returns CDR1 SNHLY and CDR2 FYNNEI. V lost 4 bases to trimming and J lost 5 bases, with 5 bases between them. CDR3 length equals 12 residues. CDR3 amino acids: CASSGQNEKLFF. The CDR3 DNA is TGTGCCAGCAGTGGGCAAAATGAAAAACTGTTTTTT.

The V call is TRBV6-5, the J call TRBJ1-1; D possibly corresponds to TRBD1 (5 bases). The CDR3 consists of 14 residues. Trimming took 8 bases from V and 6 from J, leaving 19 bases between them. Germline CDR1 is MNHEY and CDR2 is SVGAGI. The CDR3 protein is CASGDSILGAEAFF. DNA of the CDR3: TGTGCCAGCGGGGACTCCATATTGGGGGCTGAAGCTTTCTTT.

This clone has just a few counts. The CDR3 loop is CASSRTPNTEAFF. Here the CDR3 DNA reads TGCGCCAGCAGCCGGACACCGAACACTGAAGCTTTCTTT. The J gene is TRBJ1-1, the V gene TRBV4-1, with a weak D call TRBD1 (5 bases). The CDR3 spans 13 residues. Deletions cut 4 bases from V and 1 base from J, with 7 bases between. From germline, CDR1 is MGHRA and CDR2 YSYEKL.

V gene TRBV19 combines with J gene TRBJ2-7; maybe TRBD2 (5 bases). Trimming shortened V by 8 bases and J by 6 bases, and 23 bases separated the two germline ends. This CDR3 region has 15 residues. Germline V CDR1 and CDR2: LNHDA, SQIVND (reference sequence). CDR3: CASGSNPVDFGEQYF. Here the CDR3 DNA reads TGTGCCAGTGGATCGAATCCGGTGGACTTTGGCGAGCAGTACTTC.

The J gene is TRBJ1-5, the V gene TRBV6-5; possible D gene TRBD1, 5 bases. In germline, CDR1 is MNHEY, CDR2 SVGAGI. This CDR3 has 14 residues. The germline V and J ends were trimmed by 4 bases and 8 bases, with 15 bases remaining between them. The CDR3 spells CASSFTGLGEPQHF. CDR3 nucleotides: TGTGCCAGCAGTTTTACAGGCCTAGGTGAGCCCCAGCATTTT.

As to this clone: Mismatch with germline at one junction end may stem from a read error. In DNA, the CDR3 is TGTGCTAGCAGCTTAGGAGGCGGACAAGAGACCCAGTACTTC. It codes for CASSLGGGQETQYF. This rearrangement joins TRBV7-7 to TRBJ2-5; tentatively, D is TRBD2 (5 bases). Germline CDR1 is SSHAT and CDR2 is FNYEAQ (reference sequence). The CDR3 is 14 residues long.

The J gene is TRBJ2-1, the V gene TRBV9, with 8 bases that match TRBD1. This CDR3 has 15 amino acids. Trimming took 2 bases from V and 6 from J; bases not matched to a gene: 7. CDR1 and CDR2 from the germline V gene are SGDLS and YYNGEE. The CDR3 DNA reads TGTGCCAGCAGCGTTAGACAGGGGAACGGCAATGAGCAGTTCTTC. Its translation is CASSVRQGNGNEQFF.

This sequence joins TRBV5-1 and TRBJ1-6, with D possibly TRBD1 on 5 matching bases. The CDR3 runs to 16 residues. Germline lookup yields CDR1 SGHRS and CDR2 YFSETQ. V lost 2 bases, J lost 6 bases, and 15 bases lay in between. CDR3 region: CASSFNGGARNSPLHF. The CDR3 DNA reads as TGCGCCAGCAGCTTCAATGGAGGGGCTCGTAATTCACCCCTCCACTTT.

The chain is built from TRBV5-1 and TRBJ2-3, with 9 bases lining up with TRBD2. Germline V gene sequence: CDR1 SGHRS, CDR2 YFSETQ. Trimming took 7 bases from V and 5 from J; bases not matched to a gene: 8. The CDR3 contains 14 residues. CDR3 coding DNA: TGCGCCAGCCGGAGCGGGGGGTCCGGAGATACGCAGTATTTT. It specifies CASRSGGSGDTQYF.

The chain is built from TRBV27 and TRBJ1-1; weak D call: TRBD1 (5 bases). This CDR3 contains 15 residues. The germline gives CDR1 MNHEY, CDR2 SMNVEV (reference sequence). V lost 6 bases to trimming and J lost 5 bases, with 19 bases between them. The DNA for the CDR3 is TGTGCCAGCAGCCTCGATCGAATCCGGGGGACTGAAGCTTTCTTT. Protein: CASSLDRIRGTEAFF.

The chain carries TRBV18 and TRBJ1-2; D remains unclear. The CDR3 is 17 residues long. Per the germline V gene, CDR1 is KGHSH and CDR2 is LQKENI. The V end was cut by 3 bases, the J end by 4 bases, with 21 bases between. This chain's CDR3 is CASSPYQNIVGSYGYTF. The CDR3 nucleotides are TGTGCCAGCTCACCCTACCAAAATATAGTCGGGAGCTATGGCTACACCTTC.

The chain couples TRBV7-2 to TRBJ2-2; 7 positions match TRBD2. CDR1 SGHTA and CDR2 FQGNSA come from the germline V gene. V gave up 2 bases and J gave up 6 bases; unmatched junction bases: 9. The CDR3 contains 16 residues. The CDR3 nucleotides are TGTGCCAGCAGCTTACCCGGGACTAAACTGGCCGGGGAGCTGTTTTTT. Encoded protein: CASSLPGTKLAGELFF. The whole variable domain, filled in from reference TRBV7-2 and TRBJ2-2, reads GAGVSQSPSNKVTEKGKDVELRCDPISGHTALYWYRQSLGQGLEFLIYFQGNSAPDKSGLPSDRFSAERTGGSVSTLTIQRTQQEDSAVYLCASSLPGTKLAGELFFGEGSRLTVL.

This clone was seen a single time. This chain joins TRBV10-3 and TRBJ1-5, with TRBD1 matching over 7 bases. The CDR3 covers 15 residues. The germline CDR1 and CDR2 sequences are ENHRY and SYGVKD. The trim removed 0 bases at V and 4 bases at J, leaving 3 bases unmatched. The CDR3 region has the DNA TGTGCCATCAGTGAGTCGAAGACAGGGAATCAGCCCCAGCATTTT. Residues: CAISESKTGNQPQHF.

CDR3 in DNA: TGCAGTGCTGGAAGCGAGGTAGGTGCTTTCTTT. This codes for CSAGSEVGAFF. This rearrangement joins TRBV20-1 to TRBJ1-1; D call uncertain. There are 11 residues in the CDR3. The V gene's germline CDR1 is DFQATT and CDR2 SNEGSKA (reference sequence). V lost 5 bases, J lost 11 bases, and 15 bases lay in between.

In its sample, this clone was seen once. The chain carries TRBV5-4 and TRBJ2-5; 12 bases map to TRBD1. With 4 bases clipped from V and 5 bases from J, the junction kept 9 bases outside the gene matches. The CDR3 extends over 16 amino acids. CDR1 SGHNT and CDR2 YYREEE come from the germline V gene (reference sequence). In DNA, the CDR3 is TGTGCCAGCAGCCGAGGGGGACAGGGGGCGCGGGAGACCCAGTACTTC. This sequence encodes CASSRGGQGARETQYF.

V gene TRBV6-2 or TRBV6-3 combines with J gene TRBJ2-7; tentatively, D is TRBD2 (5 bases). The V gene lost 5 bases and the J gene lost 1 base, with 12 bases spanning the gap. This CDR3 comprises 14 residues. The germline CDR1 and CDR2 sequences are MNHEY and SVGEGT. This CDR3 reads CASSHPRGSYEQYF. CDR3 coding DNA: TGTGCCAGCAGTCACCCCCGGGGTTCCTACGAGCAGTACTTC.

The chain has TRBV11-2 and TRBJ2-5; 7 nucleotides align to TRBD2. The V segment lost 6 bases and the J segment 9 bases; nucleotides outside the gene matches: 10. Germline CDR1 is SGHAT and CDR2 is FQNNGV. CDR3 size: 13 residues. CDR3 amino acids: CASRSSSGGAQYF. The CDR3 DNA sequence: TGTGCCAGCAGATCCTCTAGCGGCGGAGCCCAGTACTTC.

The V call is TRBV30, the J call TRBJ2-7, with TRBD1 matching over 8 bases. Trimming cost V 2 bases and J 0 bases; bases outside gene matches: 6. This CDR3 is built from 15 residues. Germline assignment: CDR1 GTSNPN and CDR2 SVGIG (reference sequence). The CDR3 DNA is TGTGCCTGGAGTTACGGCGGGACAGGCTCCTACGAGCAGTACTTC. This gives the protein CAWSYGGTGSYEQYF. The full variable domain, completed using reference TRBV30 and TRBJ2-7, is SQTIHQWPATLVQPVGSPLSLECTVEGTSNPNLYWYRQAAGRGLQLLFYSVGIGQISSEVPQNLSASRPQDRQFILSSKKLLLSDSGFYLCAWSYGGTGSYEQYFGPGTRLTVT.

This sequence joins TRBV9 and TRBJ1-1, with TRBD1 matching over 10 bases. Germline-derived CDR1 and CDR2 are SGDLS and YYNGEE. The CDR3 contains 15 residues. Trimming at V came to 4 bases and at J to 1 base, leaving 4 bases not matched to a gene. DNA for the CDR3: TGTGCCAGCAGCTTCGGACAGGGGGGGAACACTGAAGCTTTCTTT. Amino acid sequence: CASSFGQGGNTEAFF.